Listed here are 24 T cell receptor beta chains from one sample, sequenced in a study of T-cell reconstitution after alpha-beta-depleted transplantation in children. Preparation of the TCRbeta library used unique molecular identifiers. Via MiXCR, TCRdb re-called the PCR reads, giving one row per CDR3 protein. The table shows hundreds of thousands of distinct CDR3 sequences, with roughly 13% occurring only once. Specimen: PBMCs, mostly from graft donor cells, collected 360 days after TCRalphabeta/CD19-depleted stem cell transplant. The receptors originated from a male patient between 5 and 17 years old who had a stem cell transplant for acute myeloid leukemia, so the T cells may come from the graft donor.

This clonotype appeared many times. The V call is TRBV28, the J call TRBJ2-1, with 14 bases identical to TRBD2. This CDR3 spans 15 amino acids. CDR1 and CDR2 from the germline V gene are MDHEN and SYDVKM. With 6 bases clipped from V and 6 bases from J, the junction kept 4 bases outside the gene matches. The CDR3 coding sequence is TGTGCCAGCAGCAGACTAGCGGGAGGGGGCAATGAGCAGTTCTTC. Amino acids: CASSRLAGGGNEQFF.

A word on this clonotype: A read error may account for a junction end that differs from germline. J is TRBJ2-3 and V is TRBV6-5; the match to TRBD1 covers 8 bases. This CDR3 contains 19 residues. CDR1 and CDR2 from the germline V gene are MNHEY and SVGAGI. CDR3 nucleotide sequence: TGTACCAGCAGTTACCAACAGGGGGGACCCGGGGCCCTCACAGATACGCAGTATTTT. Translating gives CTSSYQQGGPGALTDTQYF.

The chain recombines TRBV12-3 or TRBV12-4 with TRBJ1-2, with 7 bases matching TRBD1. The V and J ends lost 4 bases and 4 bases, in that order; junction bases with no gene match: 3. This CDR3 region has 13 residues. CDR3 sequence: CASSYRGSYGYTF. The CDR3 coding sequence is TGTGCCAGCAGTTACAGGGGATCCTATGGCTACACCTTC.

This chain connects TRBV28 to TRBJ1-6; possible D gene TRBD1, 5 bases. CDR1 and CDR2 from the germline V gene are MDHEN and SYDVKM. V was pared by 2 bases and J by 6 bases, with 11 bases between. This CDR3 is 15 amino acids long. DNA for the CDR3: TGTGCCAGCAGTTTAGAAGGGGCCCCTAATTCACCCCTCCACTTT. Encoded protein: CASSLEGAPNSPLHF.

A few counts support this clonotype. This chain connects TRBV28 to TRBJ2-7; 9 bases line up with TRBD1. Germline V gives CDR1 MDHEN, CDR2 SYDVKM. This CDR3 is built from 12 residues. V trimming: 4 bases; J trimming: 6 bases; junction bases outside the gene matches: 1. Here the CDR3 DNA reads TGTGCCAGCAGTTACAGGGGGCTCGAGCAGTACTTC. Translated, it gives CASSYRGLEQYF.

This chain links TRBV11-2 with TRBJ2-7; no definite D call. CDR3 length: 14 residues. V was shortened by 3 bases and J by 2 bases, with 11 bases between the two germline ends. CDR1 is SGHAT, CDR2 FQNNGV, per germline. CDR3 sequence reads: CASSLKNPPYEQYF. The CDR3 DNA follows: TGTGCCAGCAGCTTGAAGAATCCACCCTACGAGCAGTACTTC.

CDR3 nucleotides: TGTGCCAGCAGCGTAGATGGGACAGGGGCCTACGAGCAGTACTTC. Amino acid sequence: CASSVDGTGAYEQYF. The chain links TRBV9 to TRBJ2-7; 10 bases map to TRBD1. V lost 0 bases, J lost 2 bases, and 2 bases stayed unmatched. CDR1 and CDR2 (germline): SGDLS, YYNGEE. This CDR3 has 15 residues.

This clonotype has a handful of counts. This chain connects TRBV9 to TRBJ2-2; 10 positions match TRBD1. CDR3 length: 15 amino acids. Germline V lookup: CDR1 SGDLS, CDR2 YYNGEE. V trimming: 3 bases; J trimming: 6 bases; junction bases outside the gene matches: 5. In DNA, the CDR3 is TGTGCCAGCAGCGGGGCCGGGACAGGGGCCGGGGAGCTGTTTTTT. Its protein is CASSGAGTGAGELFF.

The chain couples TRBV20-1 to TRBJ2-1; 11 bases are a match to TRBD2. The CDR3 contains 18 residues. Germline lookup yields CDR1 DFQATT and CDR2 SNEGSKA (reference sequence). With V trimmed by 3 bases and J by 4 bases, 14 bases remained unmatched. The CDR3: CSARETSGSVVRYNEQFF. For the CDR3, the DNA is TGCAGTGCTAGGGAAACTAGCGGGAGCGTGGTTCGGTACAATGAGCAGTTCTTC.

Ten or more counts support this clonotype. Germline is not matched at one junction end, which may reflect a read error. V is TRBV12-3 or TRBV12-4 and J is TRBJ2-7; TRBD2 aligns across 9 bases. The CDR3 has 13 amino acids. The CDR3 loop is CASSLAGPYEQYF. The CDR3 nucleotides read TGTGCCAGCAGTCTAGCGGGGCCTTACGAGCAGTACTTC.

The genes are TRBV18 and TRBJ2-1; D is unclear. Germline V gives CDR1 KGHSH, CDR2 LQKENI. The ends were cut back, 6 bases at V and 2 bases at J, with 29 bases in the middle. The CDR3 runs to 20 residues. CDR3 loop: CASSERFPGLTVSAYNEQFF. The CDR3 DNA reads TGTGCCAGCTCCGAGCGATTTCCGGGTCTCACCGTTTCGGCCTACAATGAGCAGTTCTTC.

This clonotype was seen at least ten times. The genes are TRBV7-9 and TRBJ2-3; weak D call: TRBD2 (5 bases). Germline lookup yields CDR1 SEHNR and CDR2 FQNEAQ (reference sequence). There are 11 residues in the CDR3. The V end lost 1 base, the J end lost 14 bases, and 10 bases lay between the germline ends. The CDR3 DNA reads TGTGCCAGCAGCTTAGAACCCGGAGGGTATTTT. Translation: CASSLEPGGYF.

This clonotype was detected ten times or more. The chain uses TRBV20-1 and TRBJ2-1; 13 bases match TRBD2. Germline CDR1 and CDR2: DFQATT and SNEGSKA (reference sequence). V lost 6 bases, J lost 4 bases, and 3 bases stayed unmatched. The CDR3 is made up of 14 amino acids. The CDR3 loop is CSASGLAGYNEQFF. CDR3 nucleotide sequence: TGCAGTGCCTCGGGACTAGCGGGATACAATGAGCAGTTCTTC.

Regarding this clonotype: The junction departs from germline at one end; a sequencing error may be responsible. The V call is TRBV12-3 or TRBV12-4, the J call TRBJ2-1; D not resolved. CDR3 size: 16 residues. CDR3 region: CASSPRHLSSDNEQFF. CDR3 coding DNA: TGTGCCAGCAGTCCCCGACATCTGAGCTCCGACAATGAGCAGTTCTTC.

This clonotype was recorded a few times. The chain uses TRBV4-3 and TRBJ2-2; 8 bases agree with TRBD2. This CDR3 contains 13 residues. CDR1 is LGHNA, CDR2 YSLEER, per germline. Trimming took 4 bases from V and 5 from J; bases not matched to a gene: 0. CDR3 in amino acids: CASSRLATGELFF. Here the CDR3 DNA reads TGCGCCAGCAGCCGACTAGCGACCGGGGAGCTGTTTTTT.

The table lists this clonotype with many counts. V gene TRBV20-1 combines with J gene TRBJ2-3; 10 nucleotides match TRBD2. This CDR3 has 15 amino acids. Trimming took 5 bases from V and 5 from J; bases not matched to a gene: 10. CDR1 is DFQATT, CDR2 SNEGSKA, per germline (reference sequence). CDR3 nucleotides: TGCAGTGCTGGCAGCGGGAGGGCCAATGAAGATACGCAGTATTTT. Translated: CSAGSGRANEDTQYF.

A few counts support this clonotype. The chain couples TRBV19 to TRBJ1-1, with a tentative D call TRBD1 (5 bases). Germline values: CDR1 LNHDA, CDR2 SQIVND (reference sequence). This CDR3 spans 13 amino acids. Between the trimmed V and J ends, which lost 6 bases and 4 bases, there was a span of 12 bases. The CDR3 sequence is CASRGGPPTEAFF. The CDR3 coding sequence is TGTGCCAGTAGGGGGGGACCCCCCACTGAAGCTTTCTTT.

There are a few counts of this clonotype. The chain recombines TRBV28 with TRBJ2-6; TRBD1 agrees at 8 bases. Trimming cost V 3 bases and J 2 bases; bases outside gene matches: 3. There are 16 residues in the CDR3. CDR1 and CDR2 from the germline V gene are MDHEN and SYDVKM. CDR3 sequence: CASSLTGVPGANVLTF. The CDR3 DNA follows: TGTGCCAGCAGTTTGACAGGGGTCCCTGGGGCCAACGTCCTGACTTTC.

The CDR3 nucleotides read TGTGCCAGCAGGGGGGGCGGGGTTTACACTGAAGCTTTCTTT. It encodes CASRGGGVYTEAFF. J is TRBJ1-1 and V is TRBV7-8; tentative D call: TRBD1 (6 bases). Germline CDR1 and CDR2: SGHVS and FQNEAQ. The CDR3 spans 14 residues. Trimming took 6 bases from V and 3 from J, leaving 14 bases between them.

This clonotype was seen more than once but under ten times. The V call is TRBV7-9, the J call TRBJ2-3; no definite D call. V was cut by 0 bases and J by 2 bases, with 12 bases left in between. Germline lookup yields CDR1 SEHNR and CDR2 FQNEAQ (reference sequence). The CDR3 covers 16 residues. Here the CDR3 reads CASSLALVRPTDTQYF. The CDR3 nucleotides are TGTGCCAGCAGCTTAGCCCTCGTACGCCCCACAGATACGCAGTATTTT.

This clonotype was found many times. V gene TRBV11-2 combines with J gene TRBJ2-5; D is possibly TRBD1 or TRBD2 (5 bases each). With 5 bases removed from V and 4 bases from J, the gap between germline ends came to 20 bases. This CDR3 comprises 16 residues. Germline-derived CDR1 and CDR2 are SGHAT and FQNNGV. The CDR3 nucleotides are TGTGCCAGCAGCCCACGGGACCCCCCTTACTCAGAGACCCAGTACTTC. This encodes CASSPRDPPYSETQYF.

This clonotype has a handful of counts. The V gene is TRBV20-1, the J gene TRBJ2-1; D is undetermined. Looked up from germline, CDR1 is DFQATT and CDR2 is SNEGSKA (reference sequence). The CDR3 totals 14 residues. With 0 bases removed from V and 10 bases from J, the gap between germline ends came to 16 bases. The CDR3 loop reads CSARDLVLGREQFF. CDR3 DNA: TGCAGTGCTAGAGATCTGGTCCTCGGCCGGGAGCAGTTCTTC.

This clonotype has a handful of counts. The rearrangement uses TRBV6-6 and TRBJ1-1; weak D call: TRBD1 (6 bases). CDR1 and CDR2 from the germline V gene are MNHNY and SVGAGI (reference sequence). The V and J ends lost 2 bases and 3 bases respectively, with 7 bases between them. This CDR3 has 13 amino acids. In DNA, the CDR3 is TGTGCCAGCAGTTACGACAGGTACACTGAAGCTTTCTTT. Encoded protein: CASSYDRYTEAFF.

This clonotype has a handful of counts. The genes are TRBV29-1 and TRBJ2-2, with unresolved D. This CDR3 spans 13 amino acids. Germline V gives CDR1 SQVTM, CDR2 ANQGSEA. Trimming removed 4 bases from V and 5 bases from J, with 11 bases in between. The CDR3 DNA reads TGCAGCGTTGGAGTCGCAGGAACCGGGGAGCTGTTTTTT. Amino acids: CSVGVAGTGELFF.